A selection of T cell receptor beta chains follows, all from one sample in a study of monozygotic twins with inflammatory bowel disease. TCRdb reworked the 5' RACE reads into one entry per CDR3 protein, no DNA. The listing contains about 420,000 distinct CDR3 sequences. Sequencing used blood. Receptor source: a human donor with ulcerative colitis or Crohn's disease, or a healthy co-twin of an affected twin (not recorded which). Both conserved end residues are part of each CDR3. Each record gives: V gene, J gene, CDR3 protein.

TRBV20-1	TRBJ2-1	CSAWTSGPIEQFF
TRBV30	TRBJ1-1	CAWSVNGQSTTEAFF
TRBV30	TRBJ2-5	CAWSPGTSQETQYF
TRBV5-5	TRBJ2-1	CASSVIWTSGLSYNEQFF
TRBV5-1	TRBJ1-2	CASSQDTLYGYTF
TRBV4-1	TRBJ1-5	CASSPLVPGGDQPQHF
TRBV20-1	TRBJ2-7	CSAKLNYEQYF
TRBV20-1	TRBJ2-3	CSALSLAGGTDTQYF
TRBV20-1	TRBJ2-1	CSAGPGGVAYNEQFF
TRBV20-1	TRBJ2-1	CSASGLYGFGREYNEQFF
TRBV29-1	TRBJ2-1	CSGHGGSSSYNEQFF
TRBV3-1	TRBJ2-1	CASSQVSSGSEQFF
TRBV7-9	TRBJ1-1	CASSLKPAIRRNTEAFF
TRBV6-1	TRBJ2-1	CASRNRIQSSYNEQFF
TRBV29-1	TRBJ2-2	CSVAPPKNTGELFF
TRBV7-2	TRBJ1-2	CASSLPPHNYGYTF
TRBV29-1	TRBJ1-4	CSVELGRLNEKLFF
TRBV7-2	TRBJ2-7	CASSPRGGPYEQYF
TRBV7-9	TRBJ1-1	CASSPPPTGVGAFF
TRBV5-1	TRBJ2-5	CASSTGTGVQETQYF
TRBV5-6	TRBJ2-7	CASSPGTGPAYEQYF
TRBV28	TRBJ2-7	CASSSVGTGTYEQYF
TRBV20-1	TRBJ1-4	CSARPAITTEKLFF
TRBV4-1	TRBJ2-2	CASSTWTGVDGELFF
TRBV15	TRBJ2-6	CATSRADRPSLPGANVLTF
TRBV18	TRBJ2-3	CASSPLGLAGDTQYF
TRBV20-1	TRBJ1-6	CKDCSQDRLSYNSSLHF
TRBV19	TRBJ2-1	CASRGYPGGEQFF
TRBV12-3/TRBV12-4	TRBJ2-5	CASSLGLISEWSDQYF
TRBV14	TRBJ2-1	CASSQDRPPSYNEQFF
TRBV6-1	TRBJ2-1	CASSKTSGTVAYNEQFF
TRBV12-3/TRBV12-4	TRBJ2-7	CASSTSVGSYEQYF
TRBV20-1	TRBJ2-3	CSATGTPGTDTQYF
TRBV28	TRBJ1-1	CASSERFMNTEAFF
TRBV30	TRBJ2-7	CAWSVRGQGHYEQYF
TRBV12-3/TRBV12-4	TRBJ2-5	CASTNGGLAGGRETQYF
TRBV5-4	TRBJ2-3	CASSLLLSGGTDTQYF
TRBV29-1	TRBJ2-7	CSVAGEFVSYEQYF
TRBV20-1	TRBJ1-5	CSARKRTARNSNQPQHF
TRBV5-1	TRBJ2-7	CASSRSRSVYEQYF
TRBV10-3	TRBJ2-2	CAISESKSGGNGELFF
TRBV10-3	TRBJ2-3	CASGSREGLSTDTQYF
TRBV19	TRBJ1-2	CASSISGGNGYTF
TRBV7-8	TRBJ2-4	CASSPSGGDEAKNIQYF
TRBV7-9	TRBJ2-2	CASSFRQGRELFF
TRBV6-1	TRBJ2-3	CASRISGGASDTQYF
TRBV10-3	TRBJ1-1	CAISEGFKAGGAFF
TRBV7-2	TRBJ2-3	CASSRRGTGATDTQYF